The 31 T cell receptor beta chains listed next were all sequenced from one sample in a study of T cells after yellow fever vaccination. One entry per CDR3 protein, called by TCRdb with MiXCR from the 5' RACE reads. This sample carries 250,000 to 300,000 distinct CDR3 sequences, 13% of them seen once, and the ten largest clones take 0.4% to 0.55%. The source was CD4+ T cells sorted from PBMCs, collected 45 days after the yellow fever booster vaccination. These receptors were collected from a man between 25 and 39 years old who received the YFV17D yellow fever vaccine.

V is TRBV5-1 and J is TRBJ1-1, with TRBD1 as a possible D gene (6 bases). Germline V gene lookup returns CDR1 SGHRS and CDR2 YFSETQ. CDR3 length equals 15 residues. The V and J ends lost 4 bases and 1 base respectively, with 14 bases between them. The CDR3 is CASSGADSQNTEAFF. For the CDR3, the DNA is TGCGCCAGCAGCGGGGCGGACAGTCAGAACACTGAAGCTTTCTTT.

This clonotype was counted between two and nine times. The V and J genes are TRBV7-2 and TRBJ2-1; 7 nucleotides align to TRBD2. There are 16 residues in the CDR3. Germline-derived CDR1 and CDR2 are SGHTA and FQGNSA. The trim removed 1 base at V and 4 bases at J, leaving 7 bases unmatched. Here the CDR3 reads CASSLEASGTYNEQFF. CDR3 sequence (DNA): TGTGCCAGCAGCTTAGAGGCCAGCGGGACGTACAATGAGCAGTTCTTC.

This clonotype turned up a few times. The chain is built from TRBV19 and TRBJ2-5; maybe TRBD2 (5 bases). The CDR3 length is 13 residues. V lost 2 bases, J lost 5 bases, and 9 bases lay in between. Per germline, CDR1 LNHDA and CDR2 SQIVND (reference sequence). CDR3 coding DNA: TGTGCCAGTAGTATATCCGGGATGGAGACCCAGTACTTC. Amino acid sequence: CASSISGMETQYF.

This clonotype was observed a handful of times. The CDR3: CSAYFDRGKGEQFF. CDR3 nucleotides: TGCAGTGCTTACTTTGACAGGGGGAAGGGTGAGCAGTTCTTC. The chain is built from TRBV20-1 and TRBJ2-1; 9 nucleotides line up with TRBD1. Losses at the gene ends were 5 bases for V and 9 bases for J; bases not matched to a gene: 11. Germline V gene data show CDR1 as DFQATT and CDR2 as SNEGSKA (reference sequence). This CDR3 has 14 amino acids.

This clonotype was picked up a small number of times. The chain employs TRBV5-1 and TRBJ1-5; tentatively, D is TRBD1 (6 bases). There are 14 residues in the CDR3. V was shortened by 4 bases and J by 4 bases, with 12 bases between the two germline ends. Germline lookup yields CDR1 SGHRS and CDR2 YFSETQ. The chain's CDR3 is CASSPGTSNQPQHF. The CDR3 DNA sequence: TGCGCCAGCAGCCCTGGGACATCAAATCAGCCCCAGCATTTT. Together with reference TRBV5-1 and TRBJ1-5, the CDR3 gives the full variable domain: KAGVTQTPRYLIKTRGQQVTLSCSPISGHRSVSWYQQTPGQGLQFLFEYFSETQRNKGNFPGRFSGRQFSNSRSEMNVSTLELGDSALYLCASSPGTSNQPQHFGDGTRLSIL.

The chain combines TRBV7-2 with TRBJ2-1; D unclear. The CDR3 is made up of 12 amino acids. V dropped 5 bases and J dropped 3 bases, with 5 bases sitting between them. Germline CDR1 SGHTA, CDR2 FQGNSA. CDR3 coding DNA: TGTGCCAGCAGCAATTTCTACAATGAGCAGTTCTTC. Amino acids: CASSNFYNEQFF.

The sample holds many counts of this clonotype. This chain joins TRBV3-1 and TRBJ2-3; D gene ambiguous. The V gene lost 4 bases and the J gene lost 8 bases, with 13 bases spanning the gap. The CDR3 has 13 residues. Germline V CDR1 and CDR2: LGHDT, YNNKEL (reference sequence). The CDR3 sequence: CASSPLWSGTQYF. The CDR3 bases are TGTGCCAGCAGCCCTCTTTGGTCTGGTACGCAGTATTTT.

The table lists this clonotype with a few counts. The J gene is TRBJ2-5, the V gene TRBV29-1; the match to TRBD1 covers 7 bases. J lost 5 bases, V lost 7 bases, and 13 bases had no gene match. Germline lookup yields CDR1 SQVTM and CDR2 ANQGSEA. The CDR3 is 14 amino acids. This chain's CDR3 is CSAGSTGAAETQYF. CDR3 nucleotides: TGCAGCGCTGGGAGTACAGGGGCGGCTGAGACCCAGTACTTC. The entire variable domain, with the rest obtained from reference TRBV29-1 and TRBJ2-5, is as follows: SAVISQKPSRDICQRGTSLTIQCQVDSQVTMMFWYRQQPGQSLTLIATANQGSEATYESGFVIDKFPISRPNLTFSTLTVSNMSPEDSSIYLCSAGSTGAAETQYFGPGTRLLVL.

This clonotype was recorded a few times. The chain couples TRBV29-1 to TRBJ2-3; the match to TRBD1 covers 11 bases. J lost 2 bases, V lost 4 bases, and 5 bases had no gene match. The CDR3 covers 15 residues. Germline V gives CDR1 SQVTM, CDR2 ANQGSEA. CDR3 in amino acids: CSVGRTGGHTDTQYF. CDR3 sequence (DNA): TGCAGCGTTGGGAGGACAGGGGGCCACACAGATACGCAGTATTTT.

CDR3 amino acids: CASSSTVPYEQYF. The DNA for the CDR3 is TGTGCCAGCAGTTCGACAGTTCCCTACGAGCAGTACTTC. The rearrangement uses TRBV28 and TRBJ2-7, with D tentatively TRBD1 (5 bases). Germline V CDR1 and CDR2: MDHEN, SYDVKM. The CDR3 loop spans 13 amino acids. V was pared by 4 bases and J by 2 bases, with 9 bases between. The whole variable domain, remainder taken from reference TRBV28 and TRBJ2-7, is DVKVTQSSRYLVKRTGEKVFLECVQDMDHENMFWYRQDPGLGLRLIYFSYDVKMKEKGDIPEGYSVSREKKERFSLILESASTNQTSMYLCASSSTVPYEQYFGPGTRLTVT.

This clonotype was detected a few times. The chain links TRBV11-2 to TRBJ2-6, with 7 bases matching TRBD1. The CDR3 is 18 amino acids. Germline CDR1 and CDR2: SGHAT and FQNNGV. V lost 4 bases and J lost 0; bases outside the gene matches: 9. In nucleotides, the CDR3 is TGTGCCAGCAGCTATCGGACAGGCGCAACCTCTGGGGCCAACGTCCTGACTTTC. Amino acids: CASSYRTGATSGANVLTF.

This clonotype was picked up a small number of times. V and J are TRBV18 and TRBJ2-3, with TRBD1 matching over 8 bases. J was trimmed by 3 bases and V by 3 bases; bases with no gene match: 5. In germline, CDR1 is KGHSH, CDR2 LQKENI. The CDR3 runs to 15 residues. The CDR3, as DNA: TGTGCCAGCTCACCCTGGACAGGGAGAACAGATACGCAGTATTTT. Encoded protein: CASSPWTGRTDTQYF.

This chain connects TRBV10-3 to TRBJ2-5; 7 positions agree with TRBD1. This CDR3 region has 15 residues. V dropped 6 bases and J dropped 2; count of bases not matched to a gene: 9. The germline gives CDR1 ENHRY, CDR2 SYGVKD. The CDR3 region is CAISVSPRGQETQYF. In DNA form, the CDR3 reads TGTGCCATCAGCGTCTCGCCCAGGGGGCAAGAGACCCAGTACTTC.

In DNA form, the CDR3 reads TGTGCCAGCAGTGCGGGACTAGCGGGAGCCCTCGGAGAGACCCAGTACTTC. It codes for CASSAGLAGALGETQYF. The chain is built from TRBV25-1 and TRBJ2-5; 14 bases line up with TRBD2. This CDR3 spans 17 amino acids. V was clipped by 4 bases and J by 4 bases; unmatched bases: 8. The germline V gene has CDR1 MGHDK and CDR2 SYGVNS. Filled out from reference TRBV25-1 and TRBJ2-5, the complete variable domain reads EADIYQTPRYLVIGTGKKITLECSQTMGHDKMYWYQQDPGMELHLIHYSYGVNSTEKGDLSSESTVSRIRTEHFPLTLESARPSHTSQYLCASSAGLAGALGETQYFGPGTRLLVL.

This clonotype was observed a handful of times. The rearrangement links TRBV10-3 to TRBJ2-5; TRBD1 aligns across 7 bases. CDR3 length: 15 residues. The J segment lost 2 bases and the V segment lost 6 bases, leaving 9 bases of the junction unmatched. Per the germline V gene, CDR1 is ENHRY and CDR2 is SYGVKD. CDR3 loop: CAIRNGWGQQETQYF. The CDR3 DNA sequence: TGTGCCATCAGGAACGGTTGGGGACAGCAAGAGACCCAGTACTTC.

The rearrangement joins TRBV12-3 or TRBV12-4 to TRBJ2-5; 7 positions match TRBD2. V was pared by 7 bases and J by 5 bases, with 7 bases of the junction left unmatched. This CDR3 region has 13 residues. The CDR3 sequence: CASNLAGAETQYF. In DNA form, the CDR3 reads TGTGCCAGCAACCTGGCGGGAGCGGAGACCCAGTACTTC.

The rearrangement uses TRBV12-3 or TRBV12-4 and TRBJ2-4; D not resolved. V was cut by 7 bases and J by 8 bases, with 9 bases left in between. The CDR3 has 11 residues. This CDR3 reads CASTSGDIQYF. Written as DNA, the CDR3 is TGTGCCAGCACTAGTGGAGACATTCAGTACTTC.

This clonotype was seen more than once but under ten times. The V and J genes are TRBV5-1 and TRBJ2-7; 7 bases agree with TRBD2. The CDR3 contains 14 residues. V was pared by 1 base and J by 2 bases, with 3 bases of the junction left unmatched. Germline-derived CDR1 and CDR2 are SGHRS and YFSETQ. The CDR3 DNA follows: TGCGCCAGCAGCTTGCGGGGGGACGCCTACGAGCAGTACTTC. Translation: CASSLRGDAYEQYF. The full variable domain, in which reference TRBV5-1 and TRBJ2-7 provide the parts outside the CDR3, is KAGVTQTPRYLIKTRGQQVTLSCSPISGHRSVSWYQQTPGQGLQFLFEYFSETQRNKGNFPGRFSGRQFSNSRSEMNVSTLELGDSALYLCASSLRGDAYEQYFGPGTRLTVT.

This clonotype appeared a few times. V and J are TRBV6-1 and TRBJ2-6, with D hard to call. V was cut by 9 bases and J by 1 base, with 13 bases left in between. Germline V lookup: CDR1 MNHNS, CDR2 SASEGT. The CDR3 sequence is 15 residues long. The CDR3 loop is CARESPPSGANVLTF. CDR3 DNA: TGTGCCAGGGAGTCTCCCCCGTCTGGGGCCAACGTCCTGACTTTC.

In its sample, this clonotype was seen a few times. The gene calls are TRBV12-3 or TRBV12-4 and TRBJ2-1; maybe TRBD2 (6 bases). The CDR3 extends over 13 amino acids. Deletions cut 5 bases from V and 10 bases from J, with 15 bases between. CDR3 loop: CASSPGTSREQFF. For the CDR3, the DNA is TGTGCCAGCAGTCCGGGGACTTCTAGGGAGCAGTTCTTC.

This clonotype was counted many times. V and J are TRBV5-1 and TRBJ2-7, with TRBD2 identical over 8 bases. From germline, CDR1 is SGHRS and CDR2 YFSETQ. Trimming at V came to 4 bases and at J to 6 bases, leaving 6 bases not matched to a gene. CDR3 length: 13 residues. The DNA of the CDR3 is TGCGCCAGCAGCCTTCGGGAGGGCGGCGAGCAGTACTTC. Its protein is CASSLREGGEQYF.

This clonotype was seen a handful of times. J is TRBJ2-3 and V is TRBV29-1; D call uncertain. V was trimmed by 8 bases and J by 3 bases, leaving 6 bases between them. The CDR3 extends over 10 amino acids. CDR1 and CDR2 (germline): SQVTM, ANQGSEA. This chain's CDR3 is CSPPTDTQYF. The CDR3 nucleotides read TGCAGCCCCCCAACAGATACGCAGTATTTT.

The rearrangement uses TRBV7-9 and TRBJ1-1, with 9 bases that match TRBD1. J was trimmed by 5 bases and V by 4 bases; bases with no gene match: 8. Germline V lookup: CDR1 SEHNR, CDR2 FQNEAQ (reference sequence). This CDR3 contains 15 residues. The CDR3 region is CASSSREQGATEAFF. The DNA for the CDR3 is TGTGCCAGCAGCTCCCGGGAACAGGGGGCTACTGAAGCTTTCTTT.

The rearrangement links TRBV4-3 to TRBJ2-5; D is unresolved. CDR1 is LGHNA and CDR2 is YSLEER in the germline V gene. V lost 2 bases and J 3 bases, leaving 10 bases between the germline ends. This CDR3 spans 14 amino acids. CDR3 loop: CASSQFLKEETQYF. The DNA for the CDR3 is TGCGCCAGCAGCCAATTCTTAAAGGAAGAGACCCAGTACTTC.

The chain carries TRBV20-1 and TRBJ2-2; no clear D. Germline V CDR1 and CDR2: DFQATT, SNEGSKA (reference sequence). V lost 5 bases to trimming and J lost 5 bases, with 9 bases between them. This CDR3 region has 12 residues. This CDR3 reads CSAGRSTGELFF. CDR3 in DNA: TGCAGTGCTGGCCGGAGTACCGGGGAGCTGTTTTTT.

This clonotype came up a few times. The chain recombines TRBV7-8 with TRBJ2-7; D is undetermined. This CDR3 region has 13 residues. CDR1 is SGHVS and CDR2 is FQNEAQ in the germline V gene. V lost 5 bases, J lost 2 bases, and 10 bases lay in between. CDR3 amino acids: CASSLGFAYEQYF. The DNA of the CDR3 is TGTGCCAGCAGCCTCGGGTTCGCCTACGAGCAGTACTTC.

The chain combines TRBV5-1 with TRBJ2-5, with a tentative D call TRBD2 (5 bases). V lost 4 bases to trimming and J lost 4 bases, with 11 bases between them. Germline lookup yields CDR1 SGHRS and CDR2 YFSETQ. CDR3 size: 13 residues. The DNA for the CDR3 is TGCGCCAGCAGCGAGGAGCGGTCAGAGACCCAGTACTTC. It translates to CASSEERSETQYF.

This clonotype has more than one count but fewer than ten. The chain carries TRBV18 and TRBJ2-7, with TRBD1 matching 9 bases. Germline V lookup: CDR1 KGHSH, CDR2 LQKENI. V shed 3 bases and J 4 bases; nucleotides not matched to a gene: 7. The CDR3 contains 15 residues. CDR3 protein: CASSPIQGASYEQYF. The CDR3 bases are TGTGCCAGCTCACCTATACAGGGGGCGTCTTACGAGCAGTACTTC.

This clonotype was detected a few times. The V call is TRBV5-1, the J call TRBJ2-1; TRBD2 matches 8 bases. V lost 4 bases, J lost 7 bases, and 7 bases stayed unmatched. In germline, CDR1 is SGHRS, CDR2 YFSETQ. CDR3 length: 14 residues. The CDR3 loop reads CASSPRQRENEQFF. In DNA form, the CDR3 reads TGCGCCAGCAGCCCCCGACAGCGGGAGAATGAGCAGTTCTTC.

The V call is TRBV12-3 or TRBV12-4, the J call TRBJ2-1; 8 bases agree with TRBD2. J gave up 7 bases and V 3 bases, and 14 bases lay outside the gene matches. This CDR3 is built from 17 residues. CDR3 sequence: CASSLVIGGGVWNEQFF. The DNA of the CDR3 is TGTGCCAGCAGTTTGGTAATCGGGGGGGGAGTCTGGAATGAGCAGTTCTTC.

Comments on this clonotype: An end of the junction does not agree with germline; a read error may underlie this. V is TRBV5-1 and J is TRBJ1-1; D unresolved. The CDR3 is made up of 13 amino acids. Germline CDR1 is SGHRS and CDR2 is YFSETQ. The CDR3 DNA follows: TGCGCCAGCAGAAGCGGCTTGAAAACTGAAGCTTTCTTT. This gives the protein CASRSGLKTEAFF.